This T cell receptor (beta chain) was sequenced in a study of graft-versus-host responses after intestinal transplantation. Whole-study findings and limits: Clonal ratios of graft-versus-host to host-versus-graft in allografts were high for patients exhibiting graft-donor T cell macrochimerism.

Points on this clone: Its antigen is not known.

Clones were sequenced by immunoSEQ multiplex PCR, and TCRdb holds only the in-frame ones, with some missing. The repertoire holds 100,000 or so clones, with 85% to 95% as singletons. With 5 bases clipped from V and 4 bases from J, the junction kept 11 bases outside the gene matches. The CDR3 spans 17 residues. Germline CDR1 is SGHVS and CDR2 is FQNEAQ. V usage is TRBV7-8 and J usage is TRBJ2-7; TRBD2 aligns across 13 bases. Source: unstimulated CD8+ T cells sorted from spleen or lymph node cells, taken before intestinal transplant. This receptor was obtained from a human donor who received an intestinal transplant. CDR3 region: CASSQTSGGAIEYEQYF. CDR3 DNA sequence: TGTGCCAGCAGCCAAACTAGCGGGGGGGCCATTGAGTACGAGCAGTACTTC.